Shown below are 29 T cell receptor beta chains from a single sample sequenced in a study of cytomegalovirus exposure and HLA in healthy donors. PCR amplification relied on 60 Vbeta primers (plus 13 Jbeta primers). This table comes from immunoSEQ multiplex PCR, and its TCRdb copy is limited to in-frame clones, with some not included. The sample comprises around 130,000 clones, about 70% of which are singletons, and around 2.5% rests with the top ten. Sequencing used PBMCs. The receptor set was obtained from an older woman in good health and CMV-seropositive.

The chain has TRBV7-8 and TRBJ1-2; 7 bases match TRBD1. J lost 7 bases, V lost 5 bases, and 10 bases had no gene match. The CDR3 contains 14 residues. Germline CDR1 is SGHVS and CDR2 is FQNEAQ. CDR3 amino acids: CASSTQPGGSGYTF. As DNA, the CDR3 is TGTGCCAGCAGCACTCAACCAGGGGGAAGTGGCTACACCTTC.

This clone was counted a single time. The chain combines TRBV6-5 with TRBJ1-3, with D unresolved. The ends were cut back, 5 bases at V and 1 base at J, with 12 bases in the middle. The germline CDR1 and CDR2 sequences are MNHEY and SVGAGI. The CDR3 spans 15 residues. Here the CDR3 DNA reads TGTGCCAGCAGTCGCACATCTCCGTCTGGAAACACCATATATTTT. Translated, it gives CASSRTSPSGNTIYF.

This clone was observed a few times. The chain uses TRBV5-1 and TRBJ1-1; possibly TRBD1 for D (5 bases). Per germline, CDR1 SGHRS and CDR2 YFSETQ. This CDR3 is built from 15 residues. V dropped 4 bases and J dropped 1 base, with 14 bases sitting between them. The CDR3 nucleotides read TGCGCCAGCAGCCCACCAGGGATGGGGAACACTGAAGCTTTCTTT. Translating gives CASSPPGMGNTEAFF.

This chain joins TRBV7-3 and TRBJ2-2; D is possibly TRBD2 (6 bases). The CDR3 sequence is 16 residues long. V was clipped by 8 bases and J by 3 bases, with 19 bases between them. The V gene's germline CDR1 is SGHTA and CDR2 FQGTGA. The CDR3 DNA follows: TGTGCCAGCGGTCCTGCGCGGGGAAGCGACACCGGGGAGCTGTTTTTT. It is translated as CASGPARGSDTGELFF.

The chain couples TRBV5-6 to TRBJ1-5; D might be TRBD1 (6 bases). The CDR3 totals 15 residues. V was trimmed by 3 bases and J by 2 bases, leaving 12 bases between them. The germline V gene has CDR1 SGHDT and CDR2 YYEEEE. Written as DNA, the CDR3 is TGTGCCAGCAGCTACGGGACAAGCGGCAATCAGCCCCAGCATTTT. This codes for CASSYGTSGNQPQHF.

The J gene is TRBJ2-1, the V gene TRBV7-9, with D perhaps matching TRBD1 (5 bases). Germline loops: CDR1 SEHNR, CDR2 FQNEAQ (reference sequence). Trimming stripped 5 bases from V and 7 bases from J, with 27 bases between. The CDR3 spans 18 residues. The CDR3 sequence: CASSSITGLSGAMNEQFF. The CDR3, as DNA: TGTGCCAGCAGCAGTATTACCGGGCTCAGTGGGGCAATGAATGAGCAGTTCTTC.

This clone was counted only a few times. The CDR3 reads CASSIDPKNYEQYF. The CDR3, as DNA: TGTGCCAGTAGTATAGATCCCAAGAACTACGAGCAGTACTTC. The chain combines TRBV19 with TRBJ2-5; D is unresolved. Near its end, the DNA agrees better with TRBJ2-7, so the J call may be wrong. This CDR3 has 14 amino acids. Per the germline V gene, CDR1 is LNHDA and CDR2 is SQIVND (reference sequence).

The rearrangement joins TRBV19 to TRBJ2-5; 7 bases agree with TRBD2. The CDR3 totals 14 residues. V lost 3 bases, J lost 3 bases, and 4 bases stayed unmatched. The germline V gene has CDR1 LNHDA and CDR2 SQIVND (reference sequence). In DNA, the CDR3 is TGTGCCAGTAGTATTCTGGCGGGGGAAGAGACCCAGTACTTC. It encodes CASSILAGEETQYF.

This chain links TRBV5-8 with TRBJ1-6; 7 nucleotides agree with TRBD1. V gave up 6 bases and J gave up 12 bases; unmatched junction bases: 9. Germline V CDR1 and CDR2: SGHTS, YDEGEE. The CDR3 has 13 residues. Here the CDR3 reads CASTEDRVLPLHF. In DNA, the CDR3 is TGTGCCAGCACCGAAGACAGGGTATTACCCCTCCACTTT.

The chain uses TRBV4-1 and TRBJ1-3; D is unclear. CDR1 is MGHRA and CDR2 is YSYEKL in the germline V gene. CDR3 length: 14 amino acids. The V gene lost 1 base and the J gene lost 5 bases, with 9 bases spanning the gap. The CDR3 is CASSQGADRNTIYF. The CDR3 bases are TGCGCCAGCAGCCAAGGGGCTGATCGAAACACCATATATTTT.

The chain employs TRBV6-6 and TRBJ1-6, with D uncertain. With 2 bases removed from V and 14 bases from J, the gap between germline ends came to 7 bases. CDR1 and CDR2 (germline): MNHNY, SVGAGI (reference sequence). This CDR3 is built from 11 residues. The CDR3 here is CASSYNQALHF. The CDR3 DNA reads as TGTGCCAGCAGTTACAACCAGGCCCTCCACTTT.

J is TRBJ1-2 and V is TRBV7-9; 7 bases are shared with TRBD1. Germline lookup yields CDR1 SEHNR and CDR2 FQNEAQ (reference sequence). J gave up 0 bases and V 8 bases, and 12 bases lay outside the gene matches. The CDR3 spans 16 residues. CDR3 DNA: TGTGCCAGCGTGGCCCCTACAGGGGTGGCTAACTATGGCTACACCTTC. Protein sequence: CASVAPTGVANYGYTF.

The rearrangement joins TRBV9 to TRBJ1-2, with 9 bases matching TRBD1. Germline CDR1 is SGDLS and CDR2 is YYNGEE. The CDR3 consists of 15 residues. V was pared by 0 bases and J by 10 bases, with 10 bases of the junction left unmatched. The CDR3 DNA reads TGTGCCAGCAGCGTAGAACCGACAGGGGGTAGGTACTACACCTTC. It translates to CASSVEPTGGRYYTF.

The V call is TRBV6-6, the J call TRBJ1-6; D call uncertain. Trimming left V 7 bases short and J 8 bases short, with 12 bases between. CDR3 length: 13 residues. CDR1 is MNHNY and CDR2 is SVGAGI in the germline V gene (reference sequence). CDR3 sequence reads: CASKSSTDSPLHF. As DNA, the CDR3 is TGTGCCAGCAAATCCTCTACGGATTCACCCCTCCACTTT.

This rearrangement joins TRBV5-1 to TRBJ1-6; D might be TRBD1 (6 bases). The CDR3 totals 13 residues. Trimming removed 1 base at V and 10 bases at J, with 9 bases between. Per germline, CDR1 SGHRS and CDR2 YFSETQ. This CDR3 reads CASSLSQGSPLHF. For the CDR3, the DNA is TGCGCCAGCAGCTTGTCACAGGGATCACCCCTCCACTTT.

The CDR3 sequence: CASSPGQGGEKLFF. The CDR3 DNA reads TGTGCCAGCAGCCCAGGACAGGGGGGGGAAAAACTGTTTTTT. The chain has TRBV5-6 and TRBJ1-4, with 10 bases that match TRBD1. The V gene end was trimmed by 4 bases and the J gene end by 8 bases; junction bases not matched to a gene: 5. The germline CDR1 and CDR2 sequences are SGHDT and YYEEEE. This CDR3 region has 14 residues.

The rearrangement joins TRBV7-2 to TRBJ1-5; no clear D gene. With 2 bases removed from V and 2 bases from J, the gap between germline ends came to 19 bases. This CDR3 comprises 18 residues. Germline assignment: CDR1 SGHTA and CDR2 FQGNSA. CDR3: CASSLIGQEGTRNQPQHF. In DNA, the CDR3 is TGTGCCAGCAGCTTAATTGGCCAGGAGGGTACGCGCAATCAGCCCCAGCATTTT.

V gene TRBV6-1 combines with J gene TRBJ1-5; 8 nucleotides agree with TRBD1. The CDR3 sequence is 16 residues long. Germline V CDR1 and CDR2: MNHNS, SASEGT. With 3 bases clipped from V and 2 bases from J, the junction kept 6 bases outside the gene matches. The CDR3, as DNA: TGTGCCAGCAGTGAGGACGGGACAGGAGGCAATCAGCCCCAGCATTTT. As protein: CASSEDGTGGNQPQHF.

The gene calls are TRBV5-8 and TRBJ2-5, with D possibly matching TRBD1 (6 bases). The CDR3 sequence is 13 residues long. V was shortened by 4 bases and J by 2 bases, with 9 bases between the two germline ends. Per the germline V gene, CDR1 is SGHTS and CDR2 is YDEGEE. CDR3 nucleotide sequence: TGTGCCAGCAGCAGGGGACATCAAGAGACCCAGTACTTC. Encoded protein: CASSRGHQETQYF.

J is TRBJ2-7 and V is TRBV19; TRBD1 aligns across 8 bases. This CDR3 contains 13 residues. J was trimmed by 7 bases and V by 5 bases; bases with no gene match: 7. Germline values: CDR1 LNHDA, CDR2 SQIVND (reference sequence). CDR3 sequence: CASSPSGGGEQYF. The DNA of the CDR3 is TGTGCCAGTAGTCCCTCAGGGGGCGGAGAGCAGTACTTC.

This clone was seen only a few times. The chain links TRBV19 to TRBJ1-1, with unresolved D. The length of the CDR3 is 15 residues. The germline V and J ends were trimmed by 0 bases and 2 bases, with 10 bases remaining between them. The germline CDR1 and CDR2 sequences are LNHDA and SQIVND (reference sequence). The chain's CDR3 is CASSIDSVRNTEAFF. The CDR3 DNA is TGTGCCAGTAGTATAGATAGCGTCCGAAACACTGAAGCTTTCTTT.

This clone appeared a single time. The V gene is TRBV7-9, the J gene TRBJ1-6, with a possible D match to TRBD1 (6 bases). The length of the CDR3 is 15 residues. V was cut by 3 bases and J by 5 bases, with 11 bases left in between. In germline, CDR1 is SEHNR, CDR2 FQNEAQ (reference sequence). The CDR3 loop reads CASSLAGADNSPLHF. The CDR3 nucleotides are TGTGCCAGCAGCTTGGCAGGGGCTGATAATTCACCCCTCCACTTT.

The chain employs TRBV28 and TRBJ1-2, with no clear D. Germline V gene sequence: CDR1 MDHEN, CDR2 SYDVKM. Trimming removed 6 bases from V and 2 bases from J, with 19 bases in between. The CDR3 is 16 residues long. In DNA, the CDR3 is TGTGCCAGCAGACCTTCCCGGGCGGGCCCAAACTATGGCTACACCTTC. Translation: CASRPSRAGPNYGYTF.

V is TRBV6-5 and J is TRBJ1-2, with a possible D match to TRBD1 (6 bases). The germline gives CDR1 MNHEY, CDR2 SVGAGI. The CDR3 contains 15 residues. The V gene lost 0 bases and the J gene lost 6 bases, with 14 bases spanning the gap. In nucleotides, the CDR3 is TGTGCCAGCAGTTACTCTTTTTCGGCAGGGGATGGCTACACCTTC. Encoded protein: CASSYSFSAGDGYTF.

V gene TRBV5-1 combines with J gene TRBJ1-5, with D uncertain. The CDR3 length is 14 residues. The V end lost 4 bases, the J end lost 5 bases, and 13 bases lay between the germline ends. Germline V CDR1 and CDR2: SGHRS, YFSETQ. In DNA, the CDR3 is TGCGCCAGCAGCCCGGCGGGTTATGATCAGCCCCAGCATTTT. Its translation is CASSPAGYDQPQHF.

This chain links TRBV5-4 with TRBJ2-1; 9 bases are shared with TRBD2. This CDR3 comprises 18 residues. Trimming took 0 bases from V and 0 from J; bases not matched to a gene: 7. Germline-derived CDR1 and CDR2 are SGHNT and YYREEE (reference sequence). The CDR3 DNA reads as TGTGCCAGCAGCTTGGCCTTGCGGGGGGGCAACTCCTACAATGAGCAGTTCTTC. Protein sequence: CASSLALRGGNSYNEQFF. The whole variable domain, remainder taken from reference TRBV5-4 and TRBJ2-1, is ETGVTQSPTHLIKTRGQQVTLRCSSQSGHNTVSWYQQALGQGPQFIFQYYREEENGRGNFPPRFSGLQFPNYSSELNVNALELDDSALYLCASSLALRGGNSYNEQFFGPGTRLTVL.

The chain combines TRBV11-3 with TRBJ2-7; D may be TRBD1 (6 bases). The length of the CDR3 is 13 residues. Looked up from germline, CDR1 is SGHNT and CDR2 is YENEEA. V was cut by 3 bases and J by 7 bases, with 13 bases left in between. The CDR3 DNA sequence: TGTGCCAGCAGCTTGCCAGGGGCAGGGGAGCAGTACTTC. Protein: CASSLPGAGEQYF.

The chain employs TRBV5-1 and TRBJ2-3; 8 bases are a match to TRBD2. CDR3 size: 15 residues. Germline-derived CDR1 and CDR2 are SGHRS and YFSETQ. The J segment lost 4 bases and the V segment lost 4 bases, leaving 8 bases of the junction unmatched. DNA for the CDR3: TGCGCCAGCAGCCCCTCGGGGGGGGGCCCAGATACGCAGTATTTT. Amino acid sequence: CASSPSGGGPDTQYF.

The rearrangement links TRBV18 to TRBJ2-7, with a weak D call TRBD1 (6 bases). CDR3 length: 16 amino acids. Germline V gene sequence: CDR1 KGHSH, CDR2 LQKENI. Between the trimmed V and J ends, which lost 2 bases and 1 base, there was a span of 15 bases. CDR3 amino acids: CASSPYTGSESYEQYF. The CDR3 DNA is TGTGCCAGCTCACCATATACAGGGAGCGAATCCTACGAGCAGTACTTC.